Here is one T cell receptor beta chain with its context. Its antigen remains unidentified. The record originates from a study of identifying expanded T cells in peripheral blood. Study-wide results and limits: Across healthy donors, higher total template counts meant significantly greater roughly 2-week count variance. Over around two and four weeks, about 15 and 18 clones changed, versus roughly 1.1 between replicates.

No infections or other immune events were documented during collection. The CDR3 length is 13 residues. Looked up from germline, CDR1 is SGDLS and CDR2 is YYNGEE. V lost 0 bases to trimming and J lost 3 bases, with 4 bases between them. Repertoires were generated with immunoSEQ multiplex PCR, while TCRdb's copy carries only in-frame clones and drops some. Of 100,000 to 150,000 clones in the sample, approximately 86% were seen once. The chain is built from TRBV9 and TRBJ1-3; D is uncertain. What was sequenced was blood. This TCR derives from a person aged 18-70 years in good health. The CDR3, as DNA: TGTGCCAGCAGCGTAGTACTTGGAAACACCATATATTTT. Its translation: CASSVVLGNTIYF. Using reference TRBV9 and TRBJ1-3 for the parts outside the CDR3, the full variable domain is DSGVTQTPKHLITATGQRVTLRCSPRSGDLSVYWYQQSLDQGLQFLIQYYNGEERAKGNILERFSAQQFPDLHSELNLSSLELGDSALYFCASSVVLGNTIYFGEGSWLTVV.